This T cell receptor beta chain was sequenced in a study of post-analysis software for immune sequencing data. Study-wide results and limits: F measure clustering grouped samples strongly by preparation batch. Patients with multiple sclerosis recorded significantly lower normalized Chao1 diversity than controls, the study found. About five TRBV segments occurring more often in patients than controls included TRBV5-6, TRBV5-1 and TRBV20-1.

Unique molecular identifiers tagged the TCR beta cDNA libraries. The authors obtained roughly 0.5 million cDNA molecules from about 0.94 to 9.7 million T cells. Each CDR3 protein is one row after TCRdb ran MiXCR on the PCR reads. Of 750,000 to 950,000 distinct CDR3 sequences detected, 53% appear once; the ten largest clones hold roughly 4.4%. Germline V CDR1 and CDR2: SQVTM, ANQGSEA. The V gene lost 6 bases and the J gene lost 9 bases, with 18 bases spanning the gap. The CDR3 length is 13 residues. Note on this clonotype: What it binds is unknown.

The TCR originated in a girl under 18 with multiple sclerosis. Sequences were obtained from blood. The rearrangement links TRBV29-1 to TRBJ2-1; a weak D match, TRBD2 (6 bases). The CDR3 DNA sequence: TGCAGCGTAACGGGACTCCCATCCCCTGAGCAGTTCTTC. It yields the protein CSVTGLPSPEQFF.